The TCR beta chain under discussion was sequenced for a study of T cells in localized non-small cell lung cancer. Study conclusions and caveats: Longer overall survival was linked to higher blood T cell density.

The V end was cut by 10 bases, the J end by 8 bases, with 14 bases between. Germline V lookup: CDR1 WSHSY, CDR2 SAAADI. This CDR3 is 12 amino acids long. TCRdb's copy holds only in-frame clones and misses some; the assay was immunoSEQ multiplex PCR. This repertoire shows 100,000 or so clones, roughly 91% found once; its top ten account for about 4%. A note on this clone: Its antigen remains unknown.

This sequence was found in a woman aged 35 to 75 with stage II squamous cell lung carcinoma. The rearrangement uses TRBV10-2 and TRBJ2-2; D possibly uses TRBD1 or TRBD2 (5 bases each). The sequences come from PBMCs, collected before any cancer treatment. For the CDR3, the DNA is TGCGCCACGGAAGAGGGGACGGGGGAGCTGTTTTTT. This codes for CATEEGTGELFF.